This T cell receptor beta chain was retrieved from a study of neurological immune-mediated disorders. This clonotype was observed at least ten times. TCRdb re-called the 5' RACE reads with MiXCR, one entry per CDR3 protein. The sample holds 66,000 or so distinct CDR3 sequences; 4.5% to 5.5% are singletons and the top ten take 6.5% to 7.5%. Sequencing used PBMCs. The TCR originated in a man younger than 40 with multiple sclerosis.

The CDR3 loop reads CASSLVGRTGTYEQYF. The CDR3 bases are TGTGCCAGCAGCTTAGTGGGTCGGACTGGTACCTACGAGCAGTACTTC. The V call is TRBV7-8, the J call TRBJ2-7; possible D gene TRBD2, 5 bases. CDR3 length: 16 amino acids. CDR1 SGHVS and CDR2 FQNEAQ come from the germline V gene. The V gene lost 1 base and the J gene lost 2 bases, with 15 bases spanning the gap.